A selection of T cell receptor beta chains follows, all from one sample in a study of T cells after yellow fever vaccination. TCRdb reprocessed the 5' RACE reads with MiXCR, giving one entry per CDR3 protein. Seen here are around 600,000 distinct CDR3 sequences, 12% observed once, and the top ten hold about 15%. The specimen was PBMCs, collected on the day of the yellow fever booster vaccination. All receptors come from a man aged 30 to 45 who received the YFV17D yellow fever vaccine. CDR3s include the opening cysteine and the closing phenylalanine or tryptophan. The D gene is left open where the match is weak. Expanded clones get a size class; other rows say once, few or many, or leave the size out.

j_gene,v_gene,d_gene,abundance,CDR3nt,CDR3aa
TRBJ2-5,TRBV20-1,TRBD2,few,TGCAGTGCTCCCAGGACTAGCGGACAAGAGACCCAGTACTTC,CSAPRTSGQETQYF
TRBJ2-7,TRBV20-1,.,few,TGCAGTGCTAGAGATGCGTCTACCTCCAGCTACTACGAGCAGTACTTC,CSARDASTSSYYEQYF
TRBJ1-4,TRBV30,.,.,TGTGCCTGGAGCCCAGGGTCGAGAGGAGAAAAACTGTTTTTT,CAWSPGSRGEKLFF
TRBJ1-6,TRBV10-3,.,.,TGTGCCACCTGGGGGGAGGGAGTCTCACCCCTCCACTTT,CATWGEGVSPLHF
TRBJ2-7,TRBV20-1,.,few,TGCAGTGCTAGAGTGTCAGGCTACGAGCAGTACTTC,CSARVSGYEQYF
TRBJ2-3,TRBV30,.,few,TGTGCCGGAGGAACACACCCTATGAATACGCAGTATTTT,CAGGTHPMNTQYF
TRBJ2-6,TRBV19,.,few,TGTGCCAGTCGACAGCCGTCTGGGGCCAACGTCCTGACTTTC,CASRQPSGANVLTF
TRBJ2-7,TRBV20-1,TRBD2,few,TGCAGTGCTCCGAATAGGACTAGCGGGGGCTACGAGCAGTACTTC,CSAPNRTSGGYEQYF
TRBJ2-7,TRBV4-2,.,few,TGTGCCAGCAGCCAAGGACTAGATGTTCGCGAGCAGTACTTC,CASSQGLDVREQYF
TRBJ2-1,TRBV4-3,TRBD2,few,TGCGCCAGCAGCCAAGAGGGGCGGGAGTGGAATGAGCAGTTCTTC,CASSQEGREWNEQFF
TRBJ2-2,TRBV27,.,many,TGTGCCAGCAGTTTACTGAACACCGGGGAGCTGTTTTTT,CASSLLNTGELFF
TRBJ2-1,TRBV10-3,TRBD2,few,TGTGCCATCACTAGCGGCACCTACAATGAGCAGTTCTTC,CAITSGTYNEQFF
TRBJ2-7,TRBV7-7,.,few,TGTGCCAGCAGCTTAGGGCAGGGCCTTGAGGACGAGCAGTACTTC,CASSLGQGLEDEQYF
TRBJ2-7,TRBV5-6,.,.,TGTGCCAGCAGCTTGGGCGGAGGGATGAGTGGGTACGAGCAGTACTTC,CASSLGGGMSGYEQYF
TRBJ2-3,TRBV7-9,TRBD2,.,TGTGCCAGCAGCATAAAGCGGGACCGCACAGATACGCAGTATTTT,CASSIKRDRTDTQYF
TRBJ1-5,TRBV28,.,.,TGTGCCAGCAGTTTCGCCGGGGAAGGCAATCAGCCCCAGCATTTT,CASSFAGEGNQPQHF
TRBJ2-7,TRBV7-9,TRBD2,few,TGTGCCAGCAGCTTACTAGCGGGAGAGTTTTACGAGCAGTACTTC,CASSLLAGEFYEQYF
TRBJ2-1,TRBV28,.,.,TGTGTCAGCAGCCCCCTCGACGGTGACAATGAGCAGTTCTTC,CVSSPLDGDNEQFF
TRBJ1-1,TRBV20-1,.,.,TGCAGTGCTAGAGATTCAGGCTTT,CSARDSGF
TRBJ2-7,TRBV12-3/TRBV12-4,TRBD1,few,TGTGCCAGCAGTCGGACAGGGCAGTTCTCCTACGAGCAGTACTTC,CASSRTGQFSYEQYF
TRBJ2-1,TRBV6-5,.,.,TGTGCCAGCAGTTACTCGGGCCCAACCCCTTACAATGAGCAGTTCTTC,CASSYSGPTPYNEQFF
TRBJ2-2,TRBV6-5,.,many,TGTGCCAGCAGTTACGGGGCTAGCACCGGGGAGCTGTTTTTT,CASSYGASTGELFF
TRBJ1-2,TRBV20-1,.,.,TGCAGTGCCCCTGACTACACCTTC,CSAPDYTF
TRBJ2-2,TRBV7-9,.,.,TGTGCCAGCAGCCCCGCGGGGATCACCGGGGAGCTGTTTTTT,CASSPAGITGELFF
TRBJ2-5,TRBV7-2,.,many,TGTGCCAGCAGCCTCGACCCGGGAACCCTACAAGAGACCCAGTACTTC,CASSLDPGTLQETQYF
TRBJ2-1,TRBV6-5,.,.,TGTGCCCTGACGGCTGCCAACAATGAGCAGTTCTTC,CALTAANNEQFF
TRBJ2-2,TRBV7-2,.,.,TGTGCCAGCAGCAGCCTGCACACCGGGGAGCTGTTTTTT,CASSSLHTGELFF
TRBJ2-5,TRBV7-2,TRBD2,.,TGTGCCAGCAGCTTTAGCGGGAGGGCCCGAGAGACCCAGTACTTC,CASSFSGRARETQYF
TRBJ2-1,TRBV6-4,.,.,TGTGCCAGCAGACAGAATGAGCAGTTCTTC,CASRQNEQFF
TRBJ2-2,TRBV28,.,.,TGTGCCAGCACCCCCCAGAAGACAGCAAGGACCGGGGAGCTGTTTTTT,CASTPQKTARTGELFF
TRBJ2-3,TRBV30,.,few,TGTGCCTGTTTCTTCGCGGGTAGCACAGATACGCAGTATTTT,CACFFAGSTDTQYF
TRBJ1-3,TRBV27,TRBD1,few,TGTGCCAGCCGGCCGGGACAGGGATCAAGAAACACCATATATTTT,CASRPGQGSRNTIYF
TRBJ2-3,TRBV20-1,TRBD2,.,TGCTGTGCTAGGGCCGGGACTAGCGGGAAAGCAGATACGCAGTATTTT,CCARAGTSGKADTQYF
TRBJ1-2,TRBV29-1,TRBD1,.,TGCAGCGTTGTGGGGGGGACAGGCAACTATGGCTACACCTTC,CSVVGGTGNYGYTF
TRBJ2-3,TRBV11-2,TRBD1,few,TGTGCCAGCAGCCCTTTGGGACAGGGGAGAGGCAAAGGCACAACAGATACGCAGTATTTT,CASSPLGQGRGKGTTDTQYF
TRBJ2-1,TRBV18,TRBD2,.,TGTGCCAGCTCACCGGGAGGACTAGCGGGAGATGAGCAGTTCTTC,CASSPGGLAGDEQFF
TRBJ2-4,TRBV15,.,.,TGTGCCACCAGCAGAGATTCCCGGCAGGGAGGAGATTGGGAGGACATTCAGTACTTC,CATSRDSRQGGDWEDIQYF
TRBJ2-5,TRBV1,.,few,TGCACCAGCAGCTCCGGGACTAGCGGTCAGACCCAGTACTTC,CTSSSGTSGQTQYF
TRBJ2-7,TRBV4-3,.,few,TGCGCCAGCAGCCGAATAGGGTCCACCTACGAGCAGTACTTC,CASSRIGSTYEQYF
TRBJ1-1,TRBV20-1,.,.,TGCAGTGCTAGAGACTACCGCTGGGGCGGGATGGCGAGCACTGAAGCTTTCTTT,CSARDYRWGGMASTEAFF
TRBJ2-3,TRBV7-2,TRBD2,few,TGTGCCAGCAGCGCCACTAGCGGGAACTCAGATACGCAGTATTTT,CASSATSGNSDTQYF
TRBJ2-5,TRBV6-1,.,.,TGTGCCAGCAGTGAAGTATTTTCAGGTGGCGAGACCCAGTACTTC,CASSEVFSGGETQYF
TRBJ1-1,TRBV6-2/TRBV6-3,TRBD1,.,TGTGCCAGCAGTCCCGGGACAGTTGAAGCTTTCTTT,CASSPGTVEAFF
TRBJ1-1,TRBV7-9,.,.,TGTGCCAGCAGCTTATATGGGACGAACACTGAAGCTTTCTTT,CASSLYGTNTEAFF
TRBJ1-2,TRBV5-1,.,.,TGCGCCAGCAGCTTGGTTGCCGCGCGTGGCTACACCTTC,CASSLVAARGYTF
TRBJ1-2,TRBV4-2,.,.,TGTGCCAGCAGCCAAGACGAGGTCGGCTTCTATGGCTACACCTTC,CASSQDEVGFYGYTF
TRBJ2-1,TRBV4-1,.,.,TGCGCCAGCAGCCAAGATGAACGTGAGCAGTTCTTC,CASSQDEREQFF
TRBJ1-2,TRBV29-1,.,.,TGCAGCGCCAAGGGGGGCCACTATGGCTACACCTTC,CSAKGGHYGYTF
TRBJ2-5,TRBV10-3,TRBD2,many,TGTGCCATCAGGGCGGGAGTCGGAGAGACCCAGTACTTC,CAIRAGVGETQYF
TRBJ2-3,TRBV20-1,.,few,TGCAGTGCGCCCCGCGCCGTGGCCGAATCCACAGATACGCAGTATTTT,CSAPRAVAESTDTQYF
TRBJ2-2,TRBV7-2,.,.,TGTGCCAGCAGCTTGGACATGATCGGGGAGCTGTTTTTT,CASSLDMIGELFF
TRBJ2-7,TRBV4-2,TRBD1,.,TGTGCCAGCAGCCAAGGGACAGGGGGCGAACCCGAGCAGTACTTC,CASSQGTGGEPEQYF